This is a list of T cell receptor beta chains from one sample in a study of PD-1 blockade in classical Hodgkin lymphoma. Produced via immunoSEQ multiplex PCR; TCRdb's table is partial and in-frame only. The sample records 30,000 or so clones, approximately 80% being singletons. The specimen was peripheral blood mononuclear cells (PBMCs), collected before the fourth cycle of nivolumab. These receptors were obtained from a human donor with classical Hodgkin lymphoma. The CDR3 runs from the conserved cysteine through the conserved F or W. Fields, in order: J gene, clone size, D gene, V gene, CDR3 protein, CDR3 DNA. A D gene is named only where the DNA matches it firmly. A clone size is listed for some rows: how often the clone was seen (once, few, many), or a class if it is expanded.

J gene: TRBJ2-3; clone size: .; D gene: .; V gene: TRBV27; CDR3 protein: CASSLPRHTGTDTQYF; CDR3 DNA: TGTGCCAGCAGTTTGCCCCGACACACCGGCACAGATACGCAGTATTTT
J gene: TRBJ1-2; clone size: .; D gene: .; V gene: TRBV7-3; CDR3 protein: CASSLEIGNYGYTF; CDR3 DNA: TGTGCCAGCAGCTTAGAAATAGGGAACTATGGCTACACCTTC
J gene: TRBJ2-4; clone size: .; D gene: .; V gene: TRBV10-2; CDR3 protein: CASSDRGRAKNIQYF; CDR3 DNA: TGCGCCAGCAGTGACAGGGGCCGAGCCAAAAACATTCAGTACTTC
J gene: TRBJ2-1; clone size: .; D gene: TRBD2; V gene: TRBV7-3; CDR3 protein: CASSLTSGVGYNEQFF; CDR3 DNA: TGTGCCAGCAGCTTAACTAGCGGGGTCGGCTACAATGAGCAGTTCTTC
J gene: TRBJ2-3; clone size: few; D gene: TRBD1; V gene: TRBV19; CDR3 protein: CASSESGTGADTQYF; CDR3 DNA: TGTGCCAGTAGTGAATCCGGGACAGGGGCAGATACGCAGTATTTT
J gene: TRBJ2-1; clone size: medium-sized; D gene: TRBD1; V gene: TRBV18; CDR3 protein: CASSRPTGGFTYNEQFF; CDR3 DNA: TGTGCCAGCTCTCGACCAACAGGGGGCTTCACCTACAATGAGCAGTTCTTC
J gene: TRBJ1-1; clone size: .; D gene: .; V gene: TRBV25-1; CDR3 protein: CASSQPGGTEAFF; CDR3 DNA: TGTGCCAGCAGTCAGCCGGGGGGCACTGAAGCTTTCTTT
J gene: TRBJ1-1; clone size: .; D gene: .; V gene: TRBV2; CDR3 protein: CASSVDKNTEAFF; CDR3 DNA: TGTGCCAGCAGTGTTGACAAGAACACTGAAGCTTTCTTT
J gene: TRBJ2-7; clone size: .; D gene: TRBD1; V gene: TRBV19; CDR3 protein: CASSIAGQNYEQYF; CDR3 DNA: TGTGCCAGTAGTATAGCGGGACAGAACTACGAGCAGTACTTC
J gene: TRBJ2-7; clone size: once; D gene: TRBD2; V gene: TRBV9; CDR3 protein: CASSPGGGVSYEQYF; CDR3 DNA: TGTGCCAGCAGCCCCGGCGGGGGAGTTTCCTACGAGCAGTACTTC
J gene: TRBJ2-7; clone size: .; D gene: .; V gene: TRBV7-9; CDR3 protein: CATHGISYEQYF; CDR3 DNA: TGTGCCACCCACGGTATATCCTACGAGCAGTACTTC
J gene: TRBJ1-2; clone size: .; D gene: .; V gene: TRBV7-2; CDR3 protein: CASSLGGRNGYTF; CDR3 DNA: TGTGCCAGCAGCCTCGGGGGAAGGAATGGCTACACCTTC
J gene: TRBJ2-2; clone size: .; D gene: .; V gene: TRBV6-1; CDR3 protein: CASTRTKDGAGELFF; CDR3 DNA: TGTGCCAGCACCCGAACAAAGGACGGCGCCGGGGAGCTGTTTTTT
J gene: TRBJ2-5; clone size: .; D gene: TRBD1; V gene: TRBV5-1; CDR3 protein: CASSLVVTGEETQYF; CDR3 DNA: TGCGCCAGCAGCTTGGTGGTGACAGGGGAGGAGACCCAGTACTTC
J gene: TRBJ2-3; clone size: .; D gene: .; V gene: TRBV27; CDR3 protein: CATLGEGTDTQYF; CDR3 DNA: TGTGCCACCCTGGGCGAGGGCACAGATACGCAGTATTTT
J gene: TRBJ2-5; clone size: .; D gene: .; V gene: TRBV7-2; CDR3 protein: CASSPWAGLEETQYF; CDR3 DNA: TGTGCCAGCAGCCCTTGGGCGGGGTTAGAAGAGACCCAGTACTTC
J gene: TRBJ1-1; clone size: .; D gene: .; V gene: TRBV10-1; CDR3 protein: CASIPAGSLSEAFF; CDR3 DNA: TGCGCCAGCATCCCGGCAGGCAGCCTTAGTGAAGCTTTCTTT
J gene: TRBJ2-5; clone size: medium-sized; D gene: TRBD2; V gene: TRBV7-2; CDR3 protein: CASSLAGGDSGETQYF; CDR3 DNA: TGTGCCAGCAGCTTAGCTGGGGGGGACTCAGGAGAGACCCAGTACTTC
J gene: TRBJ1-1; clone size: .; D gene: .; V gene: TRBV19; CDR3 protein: CASSIGTGLQTEAFF; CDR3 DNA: TGTGCCAGTAGTATAGGAACAGGGTTACAGACTGAAGCTTTCTTT
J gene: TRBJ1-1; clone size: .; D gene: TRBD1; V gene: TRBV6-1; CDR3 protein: CASSAFLGTAVNTEAFF; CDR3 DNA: TGTGCCAGCAGTGCCTTCTTAGGGACAGCCGTGAACACTGAAGCTTTCTTT
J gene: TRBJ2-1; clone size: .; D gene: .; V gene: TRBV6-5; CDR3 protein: CASRAFAGEQFF; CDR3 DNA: TGTGCCAGCAGGGCCTTCGCGGGGGAGCAGTTCTTC
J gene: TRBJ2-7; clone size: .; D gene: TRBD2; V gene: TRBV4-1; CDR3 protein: CASSQSPLAGAAYEQYF; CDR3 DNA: TGCGCCAGCAGCCAATCCCCCCTAGCGGGGGCAGCCTACGAGCAGTACTTC
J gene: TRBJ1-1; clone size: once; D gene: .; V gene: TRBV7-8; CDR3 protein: CASSLMGAKNTEAFF; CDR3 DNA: TGTGCCAGCAGCTTAATGGGGGCGAAGAACACTGAAGCTTTCTTT
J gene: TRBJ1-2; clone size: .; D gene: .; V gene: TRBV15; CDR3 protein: CATSIGGRYGYTF; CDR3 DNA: TGTGCCACCAGCATCGGAGGCAGGTATGGCTACACCTTC
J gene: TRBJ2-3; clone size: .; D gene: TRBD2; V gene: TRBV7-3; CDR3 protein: CASSSARGGTTDTQYF; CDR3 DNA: TGTGCCAGCAGCTCCGCGCGGGGGGGTACCACAGATACGCAGTATTTT
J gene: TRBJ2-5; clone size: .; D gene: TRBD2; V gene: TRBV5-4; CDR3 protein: CASSPTTAGGETQYF; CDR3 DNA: TGTGCCAGCAGCCCTACAACTGCGGGGGGAGAGACCCAGTACTTC
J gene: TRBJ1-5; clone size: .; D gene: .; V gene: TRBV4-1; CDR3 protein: CASSQEGNRVQTPQHF; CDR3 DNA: TGCGCCAGCAGCCAAGAAGGGAACAGGGTCCAGACGCCCCAGCATTTT
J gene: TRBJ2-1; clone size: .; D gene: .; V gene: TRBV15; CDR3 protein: CATSMGSGAYNEQFF; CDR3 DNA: TGTGCCACCAGCATGGGGTCGGGAGCGTACAATGAGCAGTTCTTC
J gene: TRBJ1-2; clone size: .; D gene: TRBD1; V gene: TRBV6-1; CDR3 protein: CASSEDRSTGGRYGYTF; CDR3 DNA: TGTGCCAGCAGTGAAGATCGTTCGACAGGGGGGAGGTATGGCTACACCTTC
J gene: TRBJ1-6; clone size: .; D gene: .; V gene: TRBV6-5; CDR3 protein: CASSYGSTAGYSPLHF; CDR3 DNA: TGTGCCAGCAGTTATGGATCTACGGCGGGTTACTCACCCCTCCACTTT
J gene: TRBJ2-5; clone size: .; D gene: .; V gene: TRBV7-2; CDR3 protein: CASSPDRIGETQYF; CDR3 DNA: TGTGCCAGCAGCCCAGACAGGATAGGAGAGACCCAGTACTTC
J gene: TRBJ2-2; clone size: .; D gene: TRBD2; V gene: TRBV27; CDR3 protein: CASVYSKLAGWAGELFF; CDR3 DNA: TGTGCCAGCGTGTATTCTAAACTAGCGGGTTGGGCCGGGGAGCTGTTTTTT
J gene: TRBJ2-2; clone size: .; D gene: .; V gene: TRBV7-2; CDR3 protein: CASSLSSSRTAGELFF; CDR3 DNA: TGTGCCAGCAGCTTAAGTTCAAGCAGGACAGCTGGGGAGCTGTTTTTT
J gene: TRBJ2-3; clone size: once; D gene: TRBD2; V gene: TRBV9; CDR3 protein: CASSPPASGSSTDTQYF; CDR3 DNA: TGTGCCAGCAGCCCGCCAGCTAGCGGATCTAGCACAGATACGCAGTATTTT
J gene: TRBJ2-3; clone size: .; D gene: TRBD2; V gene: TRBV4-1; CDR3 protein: CASSRTSGGAEDTQYF; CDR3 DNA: TGCGCCAGCAGCCGCACTAGCGGGGGGGCTGAAGATACGCAGTATTTT
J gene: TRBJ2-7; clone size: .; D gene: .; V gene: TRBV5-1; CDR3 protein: CASQMRPSYEQYF; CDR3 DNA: TGCGCCAGCCAGATGAGACCATCCTACGAGCAGTACTTC
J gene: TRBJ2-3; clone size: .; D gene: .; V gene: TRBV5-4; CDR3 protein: CATTPSGGAFTDTQYF; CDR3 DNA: TGTGCCACCACCCCAAGCGGAGGTGCCTTCACAGATACGCAGTATTTT
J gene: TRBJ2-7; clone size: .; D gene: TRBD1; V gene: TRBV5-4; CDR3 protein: CASSLRGTGGHEQYF; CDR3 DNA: TGTGCCAGCAGCTTGCGGGGGACAGGGGGCCACGAGCAGTACTTC
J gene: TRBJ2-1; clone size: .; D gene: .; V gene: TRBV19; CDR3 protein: CASSITLSGAEQFF; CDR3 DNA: TGTGCCAGTAGTATTACTTTGTCGGGGGCAGAGCAGTTCTTC
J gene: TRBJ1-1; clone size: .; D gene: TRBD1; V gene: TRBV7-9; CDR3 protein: CASSRQQGASRTEAFF; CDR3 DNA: TGTGCCAGCAGCCGCCAACAGGGGGCGAGTCGGACTGAAGCTTTCTTT
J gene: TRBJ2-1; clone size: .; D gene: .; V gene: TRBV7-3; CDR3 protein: CASSVGARNEQFF; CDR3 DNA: TGTGCCAGCAGCGTGGGGGCGAGGAATGAGCAGTTCTTC
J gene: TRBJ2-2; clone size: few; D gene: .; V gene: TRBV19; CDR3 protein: CASTHQGENTGELFF; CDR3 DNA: TGTGCCAGTACCCATCAAGGGGAAAACACCGGGGAGCTGTTTTTT
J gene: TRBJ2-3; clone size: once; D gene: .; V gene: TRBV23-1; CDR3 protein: CASSQGGVYTDTQYF; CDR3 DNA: TGCGCCAGCAGTCAAGGAGGGGTCTACACAGATACGCAGTATTTT
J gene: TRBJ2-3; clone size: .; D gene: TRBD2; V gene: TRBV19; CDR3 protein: CASSMLSSSGGGDTQYF; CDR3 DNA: TGTGCCAGTAGTATGCTTTCGTCTAGCGGGGGCGGGGATACGCAGTATTTT
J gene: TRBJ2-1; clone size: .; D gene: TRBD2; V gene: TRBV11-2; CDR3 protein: CASSPRTSGLHNEQFF; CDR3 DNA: TGTGCCAGCAGCCCTCGGACTAGCGGGCTCCACAATGAGCAGTTCTTC
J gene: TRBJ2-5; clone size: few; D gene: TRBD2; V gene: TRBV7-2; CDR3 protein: CASSPRVRGGRETQYF; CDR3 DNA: TGTGCCAGCAGCCCCCGAGTGCGGGGGGGCAGAGAGACCCAGTACTTC
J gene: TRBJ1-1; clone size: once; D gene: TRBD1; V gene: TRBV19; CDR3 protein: CASSIDRTGGTEAFF; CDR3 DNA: TGTGCCAGTAGTATAGACCGGACAGGGGGCACTGAAGCTTTCTTT
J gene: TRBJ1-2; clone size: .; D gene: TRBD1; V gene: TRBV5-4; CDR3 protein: CASSLIQPGQGYTF; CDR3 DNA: TGTGCCAGCAGCCTAATTCAACCGGGACAGGGATACACCTTC
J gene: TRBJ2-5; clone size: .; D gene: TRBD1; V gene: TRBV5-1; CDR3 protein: CASSRQGTQETQYF; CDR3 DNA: TGCGCCAGCAGCCGACAGGGTACGCAAGAGACCCAGTACTTC
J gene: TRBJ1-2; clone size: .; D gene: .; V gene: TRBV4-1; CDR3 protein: CASSQGETGIYGYTF; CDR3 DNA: TGCGCCAGCAGCCAAGGGGAGACAGGAATCTATGGCTACACCTTC